This TCR beta chain was found in a study of identical twins. TCRdb recomputed calls from the 5' RACE reads with MiXCR, one row per CDR3 protein. The table has 500,000 to 650,000 distinct CDR3 sequences, around 7.5% seen once. The V gene's germline CDR1 is DFQATT and CDR2 SNEGSKA (reference sequence). The CDR3 length is 14 residues. V was pared by 2 bases and J by 2 bases, with 3 bases of the junction left unmatched. Study-wide results and limits: There was more out-of-frame TCR alpha sharing in monozygotic twins than models estimated.

This clonotype has a handful of counts. The target antigen is unknown. The same sample was also used in a study of yellow fever vaccine responses in identical twins.

Sequenced material: PBMCs. The rearrangement uses TRBV20-1 and TRBJ2-5; 9 bases are a match to TRBD2. The source is a woman under 30 in good health. CDR3 protein: CSARKTSGQETQYF. The CDR3, as DNA: TGCAGTGCTAGAAAGACTAGCGGACAAGAGACCCAGTACTTC.